The T cell receptor beta chain under discussion was sequenced for a study of neoadjuvant anti-PD-1 for oral cavity cancer. Overall study context: Non-progressing patients received a fourth nivolumab dose near day 43, then surgery on days 50-56. Study results and caveats: With a few patients per group, TCR findings need larger cohorts.

Patients were newly diagnosed with stage II-IVA oral cavity squamous cell carcinoma without prior systemic or radiation treatment. Trimming took off 2 bases at V and 3 bases at J, with 4 bases between the two ends. This CDR3 contains 12 residues. Per the germline V gene, CDR1 is LGHNT and CDR2 is FRNRAP. The repertoire was sequenced with immunoSEQ multiplex PCR; TCRdb's copy has only in-frame clones and lacks some. Seen here are more than 13,000 clones, about 70% observed once, and the top ten hold 2% to 2.5%. With regard to this clone: Its antigen remains unidentified.

This sequence was found in a person aged 35-79 years with oral cavity squamous cell carcinoma. The sample consisted of PBMCs, taken before nivolumab (anti-PD-1) treatment. V usage is TRBV12-5 and J usage is TRBJ2-5; no reliable D call. The CDR3 loop is CASGLSEETQYF. Here the CDR3 DNA reads TGTGCTAGTGGTTTGTCCGAAGAGACCCAGTACTTC. Full variable domain (remainder filled in from reference TRBV12-5 and TRBJ2-5): DARVTQTPRHKVTEMGQEVTMRCQPILGHNTVFWYRQTMMQGLELLAYFRNRAPLDDSGMPKDRFSAEMPDATLATLKIQPSEPRDSAVYFCASGLSEETQYFGPGTRLLVL.